Below are 30 T cell receptor beta chains sequenced from a single sample in a study of resident and recirculating memory T cells in vitiligo. TCRdb's copy holds only in-frame clones and misses some; the assay was immunoSEQ multiplex PCR. The data show tens of thousands of clones, with just over 90% seen just once and more than 4.5% held by the top ten. Sequencing used blood. These receptors were obtained from a male donor with vitiligo.

This chain connects TRBV28 to TRBJ1-1; 8 bases match TRBD1. Germline trimming cut 9 bases from V and 3 bases from J; bases unmatched to any gene: 6. Germline CDR1 and CDR2: MDHEN and SYDVKM. The CDR3 sequence is 13 residues long. CDR3 in DNA: TGTGCCAGTATGACAGGGGCAGACACTGAAGCTTTCTTT. Protein product: CASMTGADTEAFF. Together with reference TRBV28 and TRBJ1-1, the CDR3 gives the full variable domain: DVKVTQSSRYLVKRTGEKVFLECVQDMDHENMFWYRQDPGLGLRLIYFSYDVKMKEKGDIPEGYSVSREKKERFSLILESASTNQTSMYLCASMTGADTEAFFGQGTRLTVV.

V usage is TRBV2 and J usage is TRBJ1-1; the D is unclear. Germline V gives CDR1 SNHLY, CDR2 FYNNEI. Trimming shortened V by 5 bases and J by 1 base, and 8 bases separated the two germline ends. The length of the CDR3 is 13 residues. The chain's CDR3 is CASSPPSNTEAFF. The CDR3 nucleotides are TGTGCCAGCAGTCCTCCCTCGAACACTGAAGCTTTCTTT.

The sample holds one count of this clone. J is TRBJ2-1 and V is TRBV28, with 8 positions matching TRBD1. This CDR3 spans 14 amino acids. V lost 11 bases to trimming and J lost 1 base; unmatched junction nucleotides: 7. CDR1 MDHEN and CDR2 SYDVKM come from the germline V gene. CDR3 in DNA: TGTGCCGTCCTCCAGGGGGCTTCCTACAATGAGCAGTTCTTC. It translates to CAVLQGASYNEQFF.

The chain is built from TRBV28 and TRBJ2-5; 7 bases are shared with TRBD2. Germline values: CDR1 MDHEN, CDR2 SYDVKM. The CDR3 is 14 residues long. The V gene end was trimmed by 5 bases and the J gene end by 5 bases; junction bases not matched to a gene: 8. The CDR3 sequence is CASSPRGRSETQYF. The CDR3 DNA is TGTGCCAGCAGTCCCCGCGGGAGATCGGAGACCCAGTACTTC.

This chain links TRBV13 with TRBJ2-7, with 12 bases matching TRBD2. Per the germline V gene, CDR1 is PRHDT and CDR2 is FYEKMQ (reference sequence). CDR3 length: 18 residues. V trimming: 6 bases; J trimming: 2 bases; junction bases outside the gene matches: 14. The CDR3 coding sequence is TGTGCCAGCAGTACCTCGGGATGGCTAGCGGGAGGGCCCTACGAGCAGTACTTC. Protein: CASSTSGWLAGGPYEQYF.

The chain employs TRBV5-1 and TRBJ1-2, with TRBD1 as a possible D gene (6 bases). Germline assignment: CDR1 SGHRS and CDR2 YFSETQ. The ends were cut back, 4 bases at V and 4 bases at J, with 17 bases in the middle. The CDR3 covers 15 residues. The CDR3 bases are TGCGCCAGCAGCACCGACTGGGGACACGGCTATGGCTACACCTTC. Protein sequence: CASSTDWGHGYGYTF.

This chain joins TRBV7-8 and TRBJ1-5, with 8 bases matching TRBD1. The CDR3 has 17 residues. Per germline, CDR1 SGHVS and CDR2 FQNEAQ. The V and J ends lost 1 base and 2 bases, in that order; junction bases with no gene match: 7. The CDR3, as DNA: TGTGCCAGCAGCTTAGGACAGGGGAGAATCGGCAATCAGCCCCAGCATTTT. It yields the protein CASSLGQGRIGNQPQHF. Full variable domain (missing parts from reference TRBV7-8 and TRBJ1-5): GAGVSQSPRYKVAKRGQDVALRCDPISGHVSLFWYQQALGQGPEFLTYFQNEAQLDKSGLPSDRFFAERPEGSVSTLKIQRTQQEDSAVYLCASSLGQGRIGNQPQHFGDGTRLSIL.

The J gene is TRBJ1-1, the V gene TRBV2, with D possibly matching TRBD1 (6 bases). Trimming took off 8 bases at V and 2 bases at J, with 9 bases between the two ends. The CDR3 contains 12 residues. In germline, CDR1 is SNHLY, CDR2 FYNNEI. The CDR3 is CASGTRNTEAFF. DNA for the CDR3: TGTGCCAGCGGGACACGCAACACTGAAGCTTTCTTT.

This clone was picked up one time. V and J are TRBV10-3 and TRBJ2-7; 8 bases align to TRBD1. V lost 4 bases, J lost 5 bases, and 7 bases stayed unmatched. The germline V gene has CDR1 ENHRY and CDR2 SYGVKD. The CDR3 length is 14 residues. The chain's CDR3 is CAISVGQGANEQYF. As DNA, the CDR3 is TGTGCCATCAGTGTTGGGCAGGGGGCCAACGAGCAGTACTTC.

The rearrangement uses TRBV11-2 and TRBJ1-2, with 9 bases that match TRBD1. CDR3 size: 15 residues. CDR1 is SGHAT and CDR2 is FQNNGV in the germline V gene. V was clipped by 5 bases and J by 1 base; unmatched bases: 5. DNA for the CDR3: TGTGCCAGCAGCCCACAGGGGGCCGATAACTATGGCTACACCTTC. Encoded protein: CASSPQGADNYGYTF.

This rearrangement joins TRBV5-1 to TRBJ2-7, with D perhaps matching TRBD1 (5 bases). The CDR3 sequence is 10 residues long. Germline loops: CDR1 SGHRS, CDR2 YFSETQ. With 2 bases removed from V and 10 bases from J, the gap between germline ends came to 7 bases. The CDR3 sequence is CASSFRVQYF. The CDR3 DNA follows: TGCGCCAGCAGCTTCAGGGTTCAGTACTTC.

This clone was detected once. The rearrangement uses TRBV9 and TRBJ2-3; D possibly corresponds to TRBD2 (6 bases). In germline, CDR1 is SGDLS, CDR2 YYNGEE. The CDR3 consists of 15 residues. The V end was cut by 4 bases, the J end by 0 bases, with 12 bases between. For the CDR3, the DNA is TGTGCCAGCAGCCGTGGAGGGAGAAGCACAGATACGCAGTATTTT. This codes for CASSRGGRSTDTQYF.

The V and J genes are TRBV7-2 and TRBJ1-3; D is ambiguous. The V gene lost 5 bases and the J gene lost 1 base, with 6 bases spanning the gap. Germline assignment: CDR1 SGHTA and CDR2 FQGNSA. The CDR3 sequence is 13 residues long. The CDR3 loop is CASSPYSGNTIYF. As DNA, the CDR3 is TGTGCCAGCAGCCCCTATTCTGGAAACACCATATATTTT. The full variable domain, rest sourced from reference TRBV7-2 and TRBJ1-3, is GAGVSQSPSNKVTEKGKDVELRCDPISGHTALYWYRQSLGQGLEFLIYFQGNSAPDKSGLPSDRFSAERTGGSVSTLTIQRTQQEDSAVYLCASSPYSGNTIYFGEGSWLTVV.

The chain links TRBV6-4 to TRBJ2-5; 10 nucleotides align to TRBD2. There are 18 residues in the CDR3. Trimming took 2 bases from V and 5 from J; bases not matched to a gene: 14. The germline V gene has CDR1 MRHNA and CDR2 SNTAGT. The CDR3 bases are TGTGCCAGCAGTGACCATCGAACTAGCGGGGACGCCCCGGAGACCCAGTACTTC. Translating gives CASSDHRTSGDAPETQYF.

The J gene is TRBJ1-2, the V gene TRBV9, with TRBD1 as a possible D gene (5 bases). This CDR3 is built from 15 residues. Looked up from germline, CDR1 is SGDLS and CDR2 is YYNGEE. Trimming pared 0 bases from V and 4 bases from J, leaving 13 bases between. Here the CDR3 DNA reads TGTGCCAGCAGCGTAGCTACGAGTACAGGCTATGGCTACACCTTC. Translation gives CASSVATSTGYGYTF.

The chain combines TRBV27 with TRBJ1-2; 12 bases are shared with TRBD1. The CDR3 has 17 amino acids. The V and J ends lost 4 bases and 1 base, in that order; junction bases with no gene match: 7. Germline-derived CDR1 and CDR2 are MNHEY and SMNVEV (reference sequence). The CDR3 bases are TGTGCCAGCAGTTCGAAGGGACAGGGGGCGGATAACTATGGCTACACCTTC. This codes for CASSSKGQGADNYGYTF.

The chain carries TRBV6-1 and TRBJ2-7; TRBD2 agrees at 10 bases. Germline V lookup: CDR1 MNHNS, CDR2 SASEGT. The CDR3 covers 13 residues. Losses at the gene ends were 8 bases for V and 7 bases for J; bases not matched to a gene: 8. The CDR3, as DNA: TGTGCCAGCGAGCGGGAGGGCTCTTGGGAGCAGTACTTC. Residues: CASEREGSWEQYF.

V is TRBV7-6 and J is TRBJ1-2; 7 bases match TRBD1. The V and J ends lost 5 bases and 6 bases, in that order; junction bases with no gene match: 9. The V gene's germline CDR1 is SGHVS and CDR2 FNYEAQ. This CDR3 has 14 residues. CDR3 loop: CASSLGTAVDGYTF. CDR3 coding DNA: TGTGCCAGCAGCCTAGGGACAGCAGTGGATGGCTACACCTTC.

V usage is TRBV28 and J usage is TRBJ2-7; D might be TRBD2 (5 bases). V dropped 2 bases and J dropped 1 base, with 12 bases sitting between them. CDR1 MDHEN and CDR2 SYDVKM come from the germline V gene. CDR3 length equals 15 residues. The CDR3 loop reads CASSLRGSTSYEQYF. Written as DNA, the CDR3 is TGTGCCAGCAGTTTACGAGGGAGTACGTCCTACGAGCAGTACTTC.

This rearrangement joins TRBV7-9 to TRBJ2-1, with TRBD2 matching 11 bases. This CDR3 spans 18 amino acids. Trimming cost V 5 bases and J 9 bases; bases outside gene matches: 18. Germline loops: CDR1 SEHNR, CDR2 FQNEAQ (reference sequence). CDR3 in DNA: TGTGCCAGCAGCCCCGGGACTAGCGGCCCTAACCCCCTTCGTGAGCAGTTCTTC. This codes for CASSPGTSGPNPLREQFF.

V and J are TRBV6-1 and TRBJ2-7; 13 bases agree with TRBD2. The CDR3 spans 17 residues. In germline, CDR1 is MNHNS, CDR2 SASEGT. Trimming took 4 bases from V and 4 from J; bases not matched to a gene: 10. The CDR3 DNA follows: TGTGCCAGCAGTGCCCGCCCCGGGACTAGCGGGGCTTACGAGCAGTACTTC. Translated: CASSARPGTSGAYEQYF.

The chain uses TRBV7-3 and TRBJ2-5; D is uncertain. V dropped 3 bases and J dropped 0 bases, with 5 bases sitting between them. CDR1 and CDR2 (germline): SGHTA, FQGTGA. The length of the CDR3 is 13 residues. DNA of the CDR3: TGTGCCAGCAGCTTGGCCAACCAAGAGACCCAGTACTTC. This gives the protein CASSLANQETQYF.

The gene calls are TRBV10-3 and TRBJ2-7, with a possible D match to TRBD2 (6 bases). Per the germline V gene, CDR1 is ENHRY and CDR2 is SYGVKD. The CDR3 covers 15 residues. V gave up 7 bases and J gave up 0 bases, with 16 bases separating them. The CDR3 coding sequence is TGTGCCATCAACGGCGGGGCCTCGATCTCCTACGAGCAGTACTTC. Protein: CAINGGASISYEQYF.

This clone occurred a few times. V usage is TRBV7-2 and J usage is TRBJ1-1, with D hard to call. The CDR3 is 12 residues long. Germline V gene sequence: CDR1 SGHTA, CDR2 FQGNSA. Trimming left V 4 bases short and J 9 bases short, with 12 bases between. As DNA, the CDR3 is TGTGCCAGCAGCTCTAGAAGGTTTAAAGCTTTCTTT. It encodes CASSSRRFKAFF.

V usage is TRBV4-1 and J usage is TRBJ2-4, with 14 bases that match TRBD2. Per germline, CDR1 MGHRA and CDR2 YSYEKL. CDR3 length equals 19 residues. Germline trimming cut 0 bases from V and 6 bases from J; bases unmatched to any gene: 10. The chain's CDR3 is CASSQDPSIGLAGGNIQYF. The CDR3 DNA sequence: TGCGCCAGCAGCCAAGACCCCTCGATCGGACTAGCGGGAGGAAACATTCAGTACTTC.

The chain couples TRBV11-2 to TRBJ1-1; D may be TRBD1 (6 bases). Trimming took 2 bases from V and 0 from J, leaving 10 bases between them. This CDR3 region has 15 residues. The germline CDR1 and CDR2 sequences are SGHAT and FQNNGV. The CDR3: CASSLSGDMNTEAFF. The CDR3 DNA reads as TGTGCCAGCAGCTTATCAGGGGACATGAACACTGAAGCTTTCTTT.

The J gene is TRBJ2-7, the V gene TRBV5-1; 9 positions match TRBD1. V shed 5 bases, J shed 0 bases, and the junction held 3 bases outside the gene matches. The CDR3 contains 14 residues. Germline V lookup: CDR1 SGHRS, CDR2 YFSETQ. The CDR3 region has the DNA TGCGCCAGCAGATCGACAGGGGGCTCCTACGAGCAGTACTTC. This encodes CASRSTGGSYEQYF.

The chain uses TRBV11-2 and TRBJ2-7; the match to TRBD2 covers 9 bases. The V and J ends lost 3 bases and 6 bases, in that order; junction bases with no gene match: 3. Germline CDR1 is SGHAT and CDR2 is FQNNGV. The CDR3 spans 13 residues. CDR3: CASSFAGGGEQYF. For the CDR3, the DNA is TGTGCCAGCAGCTTTGCGGGAGGGGGCGAGCAGTACTTC.

CDR3 coding DNA: TGTGCCAGCACTTACGGGGGGACCTACGAGCAGTACTTC. This sequence encodes CASTYGGTYEQYF. V and J are TRBV13 and TRBJ2-7; 7 positions match TRBD2. Germline V gene lookup returns CDR1 PRHDT and CDR2 FYEKMQ (reference sequence). The CDR3 is made up of 13 amino acids. J was trimmed by 2 bases and V by 7 bases; bases with no gene match: 5. Variable domain in full (rest from reference TRBV13 and TRBJ2-7): AAGVIQSPRHLIKEKRETATLKCYPIPRHDTVYWYQQGPGQDPQFLISFYEKMQSDKGSIPDRFSAQQFSDYHSELNMSSLELGDSALYFCASTYGGTYEQYFGPGTRLTVT.

This clone was picked up one time. Sequence at one end of the junction differs from germline and may be a read error. The chain has TRBV30 and TRBJ2-5, with D perhaps matching TRBD2 (7 bases). The CDR3 is made up of 15 amino acids. Germline CDR1 and CDR2: GTSNPN and SVGIG (reference sequence). The CDR3 sequence: CAWNRGRETQDTQYF. In DNA, the CDR3 is TGTGCCTGGAACCGGGGGCGGGAGACTCAAGACACCCAGTACTTC.